This T cell receptor beta chain is from a study of T cell changes during pregnancy in multiple sclerosis. TCRdb's copy holds only in-frame clones and misses some; the assay was immunoSEQ multiplex PCR. The table records fewer than 80,000 clones, roughly 90% of them present only once. The sample holds a few counts of this clone. The CDR3 spans 16 residues. Germline V lookup: CDR1 SGHAT, CDR2 FQNNGV. V lost 3 bases and J lost 4, with 16 bases in between. This sample comprised peripheral blood, obtained in the first trimester of pregnancy. The sequence was obtained from a female donor in good health, enrolled as a control in a pregnancy study. The chain couples TRBV11-2 to TRBJ1-3, with D possibly being TRBD1 (5 bases). CDR3 loop: CASSFYSRQRGNTIYF. CDR3 nucleotide sequence: TGTGCCAGCAGCTTTTATTCACGACAGCGAGGAAACACCATATATTTT.